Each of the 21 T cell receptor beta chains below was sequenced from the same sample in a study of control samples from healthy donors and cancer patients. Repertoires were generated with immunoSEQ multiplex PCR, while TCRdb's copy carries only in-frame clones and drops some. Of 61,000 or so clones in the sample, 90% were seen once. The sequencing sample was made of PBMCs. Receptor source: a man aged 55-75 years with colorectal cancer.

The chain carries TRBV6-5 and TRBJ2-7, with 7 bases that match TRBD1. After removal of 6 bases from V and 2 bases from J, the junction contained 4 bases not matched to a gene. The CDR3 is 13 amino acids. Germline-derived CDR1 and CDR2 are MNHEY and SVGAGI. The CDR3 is CASRDGTAYEQYF. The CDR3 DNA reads TGTGCCAGCAGGGACGGGACAGCCTACGAGCAGTACTTC.

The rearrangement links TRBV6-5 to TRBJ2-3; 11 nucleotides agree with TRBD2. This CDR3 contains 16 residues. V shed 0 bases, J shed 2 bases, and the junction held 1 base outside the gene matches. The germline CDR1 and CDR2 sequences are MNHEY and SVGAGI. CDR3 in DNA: TGTGCCAGCAGTTACTCGACTAGCGGGGACACAGATACGCAGTATTTT. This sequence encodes CASSYSTSGDTDTQYF.

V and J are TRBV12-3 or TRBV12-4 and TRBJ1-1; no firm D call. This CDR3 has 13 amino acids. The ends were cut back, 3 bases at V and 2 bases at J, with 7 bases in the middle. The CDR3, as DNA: TGTGCCAGCAGTTTTTACTCCAACACTGAAGCTTTCTTT. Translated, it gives CASSFYSNTEAFF.

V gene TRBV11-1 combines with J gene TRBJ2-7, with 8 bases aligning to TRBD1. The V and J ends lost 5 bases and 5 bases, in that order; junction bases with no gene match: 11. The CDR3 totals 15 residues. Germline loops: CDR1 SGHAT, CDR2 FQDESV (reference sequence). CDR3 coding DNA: TGTGCCAGCAGCCCCGACAGGGGCACTCCCCACGAGCAGTACTTC. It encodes CASSPDRGTPHEQYF.

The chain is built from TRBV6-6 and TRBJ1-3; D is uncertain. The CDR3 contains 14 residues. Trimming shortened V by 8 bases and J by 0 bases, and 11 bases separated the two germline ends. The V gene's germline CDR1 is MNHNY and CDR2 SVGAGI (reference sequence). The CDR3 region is CASGKVDSGNTIYF. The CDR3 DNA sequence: TGTGCCAGCGGAAAAGTGGACTCTGGAAACACCATATATTTT.

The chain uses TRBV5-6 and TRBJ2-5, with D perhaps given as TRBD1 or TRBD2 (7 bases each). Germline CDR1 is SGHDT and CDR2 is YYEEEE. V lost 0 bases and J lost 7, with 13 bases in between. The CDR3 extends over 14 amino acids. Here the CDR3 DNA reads TGTGCCAGCAGCTTGGGGGAGGGGGCGAGGACCCAGTACTTC. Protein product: CASSLGEGARTQYF.

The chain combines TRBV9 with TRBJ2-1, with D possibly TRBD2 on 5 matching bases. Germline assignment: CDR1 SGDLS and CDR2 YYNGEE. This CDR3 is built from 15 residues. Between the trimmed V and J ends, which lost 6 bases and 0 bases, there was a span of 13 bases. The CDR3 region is CASNAEGSSYNEQFF. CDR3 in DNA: TGTGCCAGCAACGCTGAAGGGAGCTCCTACAATGAGCAGTTCTTC.

The CDR3 DNA is TGTGCCAGCAGTTACTTCATGGGCACTGAAGCTTTCTTT. It translates to CASSYFMGTEAFF. This sequence joins TRBV6-2 or TRBV6-3 and TRBJ1-1, with D uncertain. Trimming took 1 base from V and 4 from J, leaving 7 bases between them. The germline CDR1 and CDR2 sequences are MNHEY and SVGEGT. This CDR3 contains 13 residues.

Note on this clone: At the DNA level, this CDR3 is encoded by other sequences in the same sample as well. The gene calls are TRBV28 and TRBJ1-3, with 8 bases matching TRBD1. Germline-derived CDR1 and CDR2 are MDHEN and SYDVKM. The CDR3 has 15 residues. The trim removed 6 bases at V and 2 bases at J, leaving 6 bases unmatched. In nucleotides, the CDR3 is TGTGCCAGCAGGTCGGACAGGGTCCCTGGAAACACCATATATTTT. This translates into CASRSDRVPGNTIYF.

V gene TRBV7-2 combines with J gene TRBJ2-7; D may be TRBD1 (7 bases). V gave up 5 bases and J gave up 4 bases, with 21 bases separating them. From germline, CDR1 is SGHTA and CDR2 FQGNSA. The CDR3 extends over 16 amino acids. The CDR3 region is CASSPQAGGGAYEQYF. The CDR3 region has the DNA TGTGCCAGCAGCCCGCAGGCAGGGGGAGGTGCTTACGAGCAGTACTTC.

The CDR3: CASRPVGTLEVYGYTF. CDR3 nucleotide sequence: TGTGCCAGCCGGCCTGTAGGGACACTGGAAGTCTATGGCTACACCTTC. This chain connects TRBV25-1 to TRBJ1-2; tentatively, D is TRBD1 (6 bases). In germline, CDR1 is MGHDK, CDR2 SYGVNS. V gave up 8 bases and J gave up 4 bases, with 23 bases separating them. CDR3 length: 16 amino acids.

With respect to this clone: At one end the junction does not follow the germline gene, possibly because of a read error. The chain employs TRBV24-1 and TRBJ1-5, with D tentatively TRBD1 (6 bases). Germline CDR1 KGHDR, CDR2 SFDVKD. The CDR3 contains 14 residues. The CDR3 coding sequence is TGTGCCACCAGTGACCCCACAGGGAATCGGCCCCAGCATTTT. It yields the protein CATSDPTGNRPQHF.

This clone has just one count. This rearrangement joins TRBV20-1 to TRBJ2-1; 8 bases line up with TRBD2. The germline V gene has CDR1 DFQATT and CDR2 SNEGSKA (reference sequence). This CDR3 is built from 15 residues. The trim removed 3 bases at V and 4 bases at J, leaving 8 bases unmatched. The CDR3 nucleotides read TGCAGTGCTAGTCCGGCGGGGGGACATTACAATGAGCAGTTCTTC. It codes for CSASPAGGHYNEQFF.

This CDR3 is CASSPRTGKAPLHF. CDR3 coding DNA: TGTGCCAGCAGCCCACGGACAGGCAAAGCACCCCTCCACTTT. V usage is TRBV3-1 (or the pseudogene TRBV3-2) and J usage is TRBJ1-6; the match to TRBD1 covers 7 bases. Germline-derived CDR1 and CDR2 are LGHDT and YNNKEL (reference sequence). This CDR3 comprises 14 residues. V was pared by 4 bases and J by 11 bases, with 8 bases of the junction left unmatched.

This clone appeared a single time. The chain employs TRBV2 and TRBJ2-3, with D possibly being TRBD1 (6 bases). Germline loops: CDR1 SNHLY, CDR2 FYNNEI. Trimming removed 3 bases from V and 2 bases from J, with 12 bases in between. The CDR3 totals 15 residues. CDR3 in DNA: TGTGCCAGCAGTGACCGTTGGGGGCTCACAGATACGCAGTATTTT. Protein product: CASSDRWGLTDTQYF. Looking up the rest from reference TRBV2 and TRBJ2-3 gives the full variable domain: EPEVTQTPSHQVTQMGQEVILRCVPISNHLYFYWYRQILGQKVEFLVSFYNNEISEKSEIFDDQFSVERPDGSNFTLKIRSTKLEDSAMYFCASSDRWGLTDTQYFGPGTRLTVL.

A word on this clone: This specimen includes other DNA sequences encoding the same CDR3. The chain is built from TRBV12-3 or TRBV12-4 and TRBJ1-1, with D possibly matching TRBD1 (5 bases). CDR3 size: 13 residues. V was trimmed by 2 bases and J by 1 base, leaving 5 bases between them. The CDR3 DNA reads TGTGCCAGCAGTTTAAGGGGGAACACTGAAGCTTTCTTT. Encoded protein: CASSLRGNTEAFF.

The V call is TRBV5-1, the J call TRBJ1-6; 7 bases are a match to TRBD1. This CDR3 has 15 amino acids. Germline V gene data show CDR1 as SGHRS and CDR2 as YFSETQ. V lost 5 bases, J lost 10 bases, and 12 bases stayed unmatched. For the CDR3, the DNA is TGCGCCAGCAGTCATGGACAGGTCGGCGGCTCACCCCTCCACTTT. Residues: CASSHGQVGGSPLHF.

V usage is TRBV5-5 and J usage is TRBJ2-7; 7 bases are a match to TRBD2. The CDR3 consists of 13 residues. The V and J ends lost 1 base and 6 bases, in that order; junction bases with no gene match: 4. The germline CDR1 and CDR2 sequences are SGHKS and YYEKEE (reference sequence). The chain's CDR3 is CASSLRTSAEQYF. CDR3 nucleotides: TGTGCCAGCAGCTTGCGGACTAGTGCCGAGCAGTACTTC.

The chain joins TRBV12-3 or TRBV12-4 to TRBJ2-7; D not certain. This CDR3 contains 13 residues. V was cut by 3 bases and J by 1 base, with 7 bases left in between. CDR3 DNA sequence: TGTGCCAGCAGTTTGGCCAGTTCCTACGAGCAGTACTTC. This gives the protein CASSLASSYEQYF.

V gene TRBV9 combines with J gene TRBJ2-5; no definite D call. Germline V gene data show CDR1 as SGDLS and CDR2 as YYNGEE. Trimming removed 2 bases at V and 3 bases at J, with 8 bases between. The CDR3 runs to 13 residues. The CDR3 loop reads CASSVWGEETQYF. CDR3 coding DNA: TGTGCCAGCAGCGTTTGGGGTGAAGAGACCCAGTACTTC.

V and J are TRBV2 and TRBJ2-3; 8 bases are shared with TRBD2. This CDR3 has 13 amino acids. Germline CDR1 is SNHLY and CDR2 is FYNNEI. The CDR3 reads CAPSGGRTDTQYF. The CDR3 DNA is TGTGCTCCCTCGGGGGGGCGCACAGATACGCAGTATTTT.